Listed below are T cell receptor beta chains from one sample, sequenced in a study of post-analysis software for immune sequencing data. TCRdb analysed the PCR reads with MiXCR anew, one entry per CDR3 protein. The sample has about 770,000 distinct CDR3 sequences, about half seen once. The sequencing input was blood. These receptors all stem from a girl aged 5-17 years with multiple sclerosis. CDR3s include the opening cysteine and the closing phenylalanine or tryptophan. The order of the fields is clone size, J gene, D gene, V gene, CDR3 DNA, CDR3 protein. D genes are given only for firm matches. Not every row has a clone size; where given, it reads once, few, many or a size class.

size: -; J: TRBJ2-1; D: -; V: TRBV6-1; DNA: TGTGCCAGCACCACAGCGGGCGGAGAGCAGTTCTTC; CDR3: CASTTAGGEQFF
size: -; J: TRBJ1-2; D: -; V: TRBV28; DNA: TGTGCCAGCGGCATAGTAAGGGGCTACACCTTC; CDR3: CASGIVRGYTF
size: -; J: TRBJ1-1; D: TRBD1; V: TRBV7-7; DNA: TGTGCTGTAACAGGGGGCGGGGGTGAAGCTTTCTTT; CDR3: CAVTGGGGEAFF
size: -; J: TRBJ2-1; D: -; V: TRBV7-9; DNA: TGTGCCAGCAGCTTAGGCGGGACACGGAAACCCTGGGGGCAGTTCTTC; CDR3: CASSLGGTRKPWGQFF
size: -; J: TRBJ2-4; D: -; V: TRBV28; DNA: TGTGCCAGCAGTTCTCCGTCAGGGGACAAAAACATTCAGTACTTC; CDR3: CASSSPSGDKNIQYF
size: few; J: TRBJ2-1; D: TRBD1; V: TRBV6-2/TRBV6-3; DNA: TGTGCCAGCAGTTACGTTCAGGGGGCCGAGTACAATGAGCAGTTCTTC; CDR3: CASSYVQGAEYNEQFF
size: -; J: TRBJ2-3; D: TRBD2; V: TRBV5-6; DNA: TGTGCCAGCAGCTTGGGGTCAGGTAGCGGGAACTCTCGGGATACGCAGTATTTT; CDR3: CASSLGSGSGNSRDTQYF
size: -; J: TRBJ2-1; D: TRBD1; V: TRBV14; DNA: TGTGCCAGCAGCCATAGGACAGGGTGGGGCAATGAGCAGTTCTTC; CDR3: CASSHRTGWGNEQFF
size: -; J: TRBJ2-1; D: TRBD1; V: TRBV5-1; DNA: TGCGCCAGCAGCCTGGACAGGGGGCATTTCAATGAGCAGTTCTTC; CDR3: CASSLDRGHFNEQFF
size: -; J: TRBJ2-3; D: -; V: TRBV6-5; DNA: TGTGCCAGCAGTTACGGAGTGGGCCGGATCGGCACAGATACGCAGTATTTT; CDR3: CASSYGVGRIGTDTQYF
size: -; J: TRBJ2-7; D: -; V: TRBV20-1; DNA: TGCAGTGCCGAGACGGGACGTTCCTACGAGCAGTACTTC; CDR3: CSAETGRSYEQYF
size: few; J: TRBJ2-5; D: -; V: TRBV4-1; DNA: TGCGCCAGCAGCCAACCGAGACAGGCGTCCCAAGAGACCCAGTACTTC; CDR3: CASSQPRQASQETQYF
size: few; J: TRBJ2-1; D: -; V: TRBV20-1; DNA: TGCAGTGCTGACAAGCCCTCCTACAATGAGCAGTTCTTC; CDR3: CSADKPSYNEQFF
size: -; J: TRBJ2-7; D: TRBD1; V: TRBV13; DNA: TGTGCCAGCAGCTTCGGACAGGGGGGCCTCTACGAGCAGTACTTC; CDR3: CASSFGQGGLYEQYF
size: -; J: TRBJ2-5; D: TRBD1; V: TRBV6-5; DNA: TGTGCCAGCAGTTACGGACAGGGTTTGGAGACCCAGTACTTC; CDR3: CASSYGQGLETQYF
size: -; J: TRBJ2-7; D: -; V: TRBV15; DNA: TGTGCCACCAGCAATACAGGGGAGGCCTACGAGCAGTACTTC; CDR3: CATSNTGEAYEQYF
size: few; J: TRBJ2-1; D: -; V: TRBV9; DNA: TGTGCCAGCAGCGTCAGGGACACACATGAGCAGTTCTTC; CDR3: CASSVRDTHEQFF
size: -; J: TRBJ2-5; D: -; V: TRBV27; DNA: TGTGCCAGCAGTCCATCAAAAGAGACCCAGTACTTC; CDR3: CASSPSKETQYF
size: few; J: TRBJ2-5; D: TRBD2; V: TRBV5-1; DNA: TGCGCCAGCAGCTCCCTAGCGGGAGGGCGAGAGACCCAGTACTTC; CDR3: CASSSLAGGRETQYF
size: -; J: TRBJ2-3; D: TRBD2; V: TRBV7-8; DNA: TGTGCCAGCAGCTCGGGACTAGGTTTGTCAGATACGCAGTATTTT; CDR3: CASSSGLGLSDTQYF
size: -; J: TRBJ2-3; D: -; V: TRBV5-1; DNA: TGCGCCAGCAGCCTGATGGGGGGAGCGGTGTCAGATACGCAGTATTTT; CDR3: CASSLMGGAVSDTQYF
size: once; J: TRBJ2-1; D: TRBD2; V: TRBV9; DNA: TGTGCCAGCAGACCTAGCGGGACCCTTGGTGAGCAGTTCTTC; CDR3: CASRPSGTLGEQFF
size: -; J: TRBJ2-3; D: TRBD2; V: TRBV20-1; DNA: TGCAGTTCTAGAGTCGGGGGGGAGGGAACAGATACGCAGTATTTT; CDR3: CSSRVGGEGTDTQYF
size: -; J: TRBJ2-4; D: -; V: TRBV29-1; DNA: TGCAGCGTTGTTGGCAAAAACATTCAGTACTTC; CDR3: CSVVGKNIQYF
size: -; J: TRBJ2-2; D: -; V: TRBV19; DNA: TGTGCCAGTAGTATAGATCCCTCAGGGAGCGGCACCGGGGAGCTGTTTTTT; CDR3: CASSIDPSGSGTGELFF
size: -; J: TRBJ2-7; D: TRBD2; V: TRBV29-1; DNA: TGCAGCGTTGGAGGGACTAGCGGGAGAAGCTACTACGAGCAGTACTTC; CDR3: CSVGGTSGRSYYEQYF
size: -; J: TRBJ2-7; D: -; V: TRBV12-3/TRBV12-4; DNA: TGTGCCAGCAGGTCCGGATACTACGAGCAGTACTTC; CDR3: CASRSGYYEQYF